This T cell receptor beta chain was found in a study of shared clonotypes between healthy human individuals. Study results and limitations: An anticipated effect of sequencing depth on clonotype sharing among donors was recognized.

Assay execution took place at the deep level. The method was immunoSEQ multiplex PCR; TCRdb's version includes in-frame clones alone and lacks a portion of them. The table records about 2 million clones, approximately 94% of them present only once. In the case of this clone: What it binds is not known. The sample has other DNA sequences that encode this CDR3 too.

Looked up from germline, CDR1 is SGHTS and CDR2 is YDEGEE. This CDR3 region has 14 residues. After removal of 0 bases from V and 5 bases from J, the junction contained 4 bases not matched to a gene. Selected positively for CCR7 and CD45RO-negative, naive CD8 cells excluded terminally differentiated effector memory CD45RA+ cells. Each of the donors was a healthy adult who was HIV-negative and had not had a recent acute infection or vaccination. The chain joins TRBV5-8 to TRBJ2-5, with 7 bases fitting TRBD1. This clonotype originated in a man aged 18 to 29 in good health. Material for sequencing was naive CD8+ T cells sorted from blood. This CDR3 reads CASSLGQGRETQYF. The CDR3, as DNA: TGTGCCAGCAGCTTGGGACAGGGAAGGGAGACCCAGTACTTC.